A single sample is the source of the 7 T cell receptor beta chains below, sequenced in a study of blood T cell repertoires in COVID-19. Sequencing used immunoSEQ multiplex PCR; TCRdb keeps in-frame clones, though not all of them. The repertoire holds roughly 260,000 clones, with about 87% as singletons. The source material was peripheral blood. These receptors all come from a woman aged 45 to 65 with acute or convalescent COVID-19.

At least ten counts were recorded for this clone. The rearrangement uses TRBV11-3 and TRBJ2-5, with TRBD1 matching 9 bases. Germline-derived CDR1 and CDR2 are SGHNT and YENEEA. The CDR3 has 16 residues. Trimming removed 1 base from V and 2 bases from J; junction bases left unmatched: 5. This CDR3 is CASSLGLGTGQETQYF. The CDR3 region has the DNA TGTGCCAGCAGCTTAGGTCTAGGGACAGGGCAAGAGACCCAGTACTTC.

This chain connects TRBV9 to TRBJ2-5; D remains ambiguous. Germline CDR1 reads SGDLS; CDR2 reads YYNGEE. V was cut by 2 bases and J by 2 bases, with 7 bases left in between. CDR3 length: 13 residues. CDR3: CASSVEPQETQYF. Here the CDR3 DNA reads TGTGCCAGCAGCGTCGAGCCACAAGAGACCCAGTACTTC.

This clone occurred a few times. This chain joins TRBV28 and TRBJ2-1, with D perhaps matching TRBD2 (5 bases). Germline-derived CDR1 and CDR2 are MDHEN and SYDVKM. V was pared by 10 bases and J by 6 bases, with 19 bases between. The CDR3 extends over 14 amino acids. The CDR3 region has the DNA TGTGCCACCCTTGGGCAAGGAGGAACCAATGAGCAGTTCTTC. Encoded protein: CATLGQGGTNEQFF.

The chain has TRBV19 and TRBJ2-3; TRBD2 is a possible D gene (5 bases). The CDR3 loop spans 14 amino acids. Germline values: CDR1 LNHDA, CDR2 SQIVND (reference sequence). Trimming took off 4 bases at V and 3 bases at J, with 11 bases between the two ends. The CDR3 spells CASSKGVVTDTQYF. CDR3 coding DNA: TGTGCCAGTAGTAAGGGAGTAGTTACAGATACGCAGTATTTT.

The chain recombines TRBV20-1 with TRBJ1-2; D might be TRBD1 (5 bases). V was cut by 3 bases and J by 1 base, with 21 bases left in between. Germline-derived CDR1 and CDR2 are DFQATT and SNEGSKA (reference sequence). The CDR3 is made up of 17 amino acids. The CDR3 loop reads CSASATQDTMINYGYTF. The DNA for the CDR3 is TGCAGTGCTAGTGCAACACAGGACACGATGATTAACTATGGCTACACCTTC.

The chain employs TRBV9 and TRBJ1-6; D might be TRBD1 (5 bases). The CDR3 loop spans 16 amino acids. CDR1 and CDR2 from the germline V gene are SGDLS and YYNGEE. The V end lost 4 bases, the J end lost 9 bases, and 20 bases lay between the germline ends. This CDR3 is CASSPNGGGKGSPLHF. The CDR3 nucleotides are TGTGCCAGCAGCCCCAACGGCGGGGGGAAGGGTTCACCCCTCCACTTT.

The chain employs TRBV7-2 and TRBJ2-1, with 7 nucleotides matching TRBD1. With V trimmed by 1 base and J by 8 bases, 8 bases remained unmatched. Germline V gene lookup returns CDR1 SGHTA and CDR2 FQGNSA. This CDR3 has 15 residues. The CDR3 DNA reads TGTGCCAGCAGCTTAGTCGGGCAGGGGGTCTATGAGCAGTTCTTC. Its translation is CASSLVGQGVYEQFF.